This paragraph reports one T cell receptor (beta chain). The sample originates from a study of blood T cell repertoires in COVID-19. Across the whole study: Acute and convalescent COVID-19 specimens originated in the United States, Italy and Spain. PBMCs, B-cell-depleted T cells, or T cells were the source of the cDNA or gDNA that made up the material.

Original handling: Reference gene primer amplification gave nucleated cell count estimates. Repertoires were generated with immunoSEQ multiplex PCR, while TCRdb's copy carries only in-frame clones and drops some. The DNA was the basis for D and trimming; V, J and clone size are from that table. The table has 60,000 or so clones, around 89% seen once. CDR3 size: 18 residues. The germline gives CDR1 SEHNR, CDR2 FQNEAQ (reference sequence). The trim removed 6 bases at V and 5 bases at J, leaving 21 bases unmatched. The sequence came from a man between 60 and 70 years old with active COVID-19. Specimen: peripheral blood. V and J are TRBV7-9 and TRBJ1-1, with TRBD1 matching 7 bases. The CDR3 loop is CASRFGTDHMRITTEAFF. In nucleotides, the CDR3 is TGTGCCAGCAGATTCGGGACAGATCATATGAGGATAACAACTGAAGCTTTCTTT. The variable domain in full, with the rest retrieved from reference TRBV7-9 and TRBJ1-1, is DTGVSQNPRHKITKRGQNVTFRCDPISEHNRLYWYRQTLGQGPEFLTYFQNEAQLEKSRLLSDRFSAERPKGSFSTLEIQRTEQGDSAMYLCASRFGTDHMRITTEAFFGQGTRLTVV.